The clone carrying this T cell receptor beta chain was observed a handful of times. This sample stems from a study of blood T cells in healthy people across ages. A second roughly 6 to 11 cycle PCR used barcoded and J-beta primers. MiXCR, applied by TCRdb to the 5' RACE reads, yields one record per CDR3 protein. The sample lists approximately 820,000 distinct CDR3 sequences, under 45% occurring once. This receptor was taken from a man aged 60 to 69 in good health. The specimen was blood.

The CDR3 spells CASSVDGFSSGYTF. The CDR3, as DNA: TGTGCCAGCAGCGTAGACGGGTTCTCCTCCGGCTACACCTTC. The genes are TRBV9 and TRBJ1-2; D unclear. CDR3 length: 14 residues. CDR1 and CDR2 from the germline V gene are SGDLS and YYNGEE. V lost 0 bases, J lost 8 bases, and 14 bases lay in between.